The clone carrying this T cell receptor beta chain was counted ten times or more. The sample belongs to a study of neurological immune-mediated disorders. The CDR3 consists of 12 residues. Trimming took 0 bases from V and 8 from J, leaving 8 bases between them. Germline values: CDR1 SGHRS, CDR2 YFSETQ. MiXCR, applied by TCRdb to the 5' RACE reads, yields one record per CDR3 protein. The top ten clones hold less than 2.5% of a sample with tens of thousands of distinct CDR3 sequences, roughly 4% of them seen once. The sequencing input was PBMCs. This chain joins TRBV5-1 and TRBJ1-2; D is unresolved. This clonotype was sampled from a woman aged 50 to 60 with multiple sclerosis. Here the CDR3 reads CASSLESLGYTF. CDR3 DNA sequence: TGCGCCAGCAGCTTGGAGAGCTTAGGCTACACCTTC.